This TCR beta chain is from a study of T cell responses to AZD1222 COVID-19 vaccine. On this clone itself: Antigen unknown.

Measured with immunoSEQ multiplex PCR; TCRdb has only the in-frame clones, and not every one. The sample includes roughly 150,000 clones, approximately 90% of them seen just once. Regarding the study as a whole: Spike was spanned by vaccine-associated CD4 TCRs, which were dominant at 160-218 and 743-854.

Germline V gives CDR1 SGHNT, CDR2 YYREEE (reference sequence). There are 14 residues in the CDR3. Deletions cut 5 bases from V and 7 bases from J, with 15 bases between. The sequencing used peripheral blood, collected 28 days after the second AZD1222 dose. The gene calls are TRBV5-4 and TRBJ2-2, with D uncertain. The origin of this receptor is an adult who received the AZD1222 COVID-19 vaccine. CDR3 nucleotides: TGTGCCAGCAGTCCAGATTTGTTGAGCGGGGAGCTGTTTTTT. Translation gives CASSPDLLSGELFF.